The following is a TCR beta chain sequence with its context. Antigen: not known. The data were taken from a study of OX40 agonist ivuxolimab in advanced cancers. The overall study: Under the entry rules, prior anti-PD-1, anti-PD-L1 or anti-CTLA-4 therapy was allowed, and 40% had some. Study results and limitations: Antigens targeted by the expanded peripheral T cells were not determined.

With autoimmune disease history or systemic immunosuppression, patients were excluded. Libraries were prepared by immunoSEQ multiplex PCR; TCRdb keeps only in-frame clonotypes and omits some of them. The sample includes roughly 68,000 clones, 89% of them seen just once. This receptor was obtained from an adult with an advanced solid tumor such as melanoma, head and neck, liver or kidney cancer. The sequences come from CD4+ or CD8+ T cells sorted from blood, collected in a trial of the OX40 agonist ivuxolimab.

CDR3 region: CASRDRWTEAFF. The CDR3 DNA sequence: TGTGCCAGCAGGGATCGTTGGACTGAAGCTTTCTTT. J is TRBJ1-1 and V is TRBV6-6; no clear D. Germline V gene lookup returns CDR1 MNHNY and CDR2 SVGAGI (reference sequence). This CDR3 has 12 amino acids. Trimming removed 6 bases at V and 5 bases at J, with 10 bases between.